This TCR beta chain was captured in a study of radiotherapy plus CTLA-4 blockade in lung cancer. General study results and limits: Early clonal dynamics of blood T cells, together with interferon-beta, were reported as the best response predictor. Peripheral blood showed expansion of tumor-derived TCR clones after radiotherapy and ipilimumab.

Assay: immunoSEQ multiplex PCR; the TCRdb copy retains only in-frame clones and omits some. The repertoire holds fewer than 100,000 clones, with roughly 87% as singletons. Trimming removed 2 bases at V and 10 bases at J, with 12 bases between. Germline V gene sequence: CDR1 MRHNA, CDR2 SNTAGT. This CDR3 contains 14 residues. CTLA-4 blockade using ipilimumab, together with focal radiation, was received by patients with chemo-refractory metastatic non-small-cell lung cancer. This clone has just a few counts. What it binds is not known. The source material was peripheral blood, sampled from a patient treated with radiotherapy plus ipilimumab. The rearrangement links TRBV6-4 to TRBJ1-6; no reliable D call. This clonotype was obtained from a human donor with non-small cell lung cancer who had stable disease on radiotherapy plus ipilimumab. CDR3 nucleotide sequence: TGTGCCAGCAGTGACGGGTCAGCGGGATCACCCCTCCACTTT. This encodes CASSDGSAGSPLHF.